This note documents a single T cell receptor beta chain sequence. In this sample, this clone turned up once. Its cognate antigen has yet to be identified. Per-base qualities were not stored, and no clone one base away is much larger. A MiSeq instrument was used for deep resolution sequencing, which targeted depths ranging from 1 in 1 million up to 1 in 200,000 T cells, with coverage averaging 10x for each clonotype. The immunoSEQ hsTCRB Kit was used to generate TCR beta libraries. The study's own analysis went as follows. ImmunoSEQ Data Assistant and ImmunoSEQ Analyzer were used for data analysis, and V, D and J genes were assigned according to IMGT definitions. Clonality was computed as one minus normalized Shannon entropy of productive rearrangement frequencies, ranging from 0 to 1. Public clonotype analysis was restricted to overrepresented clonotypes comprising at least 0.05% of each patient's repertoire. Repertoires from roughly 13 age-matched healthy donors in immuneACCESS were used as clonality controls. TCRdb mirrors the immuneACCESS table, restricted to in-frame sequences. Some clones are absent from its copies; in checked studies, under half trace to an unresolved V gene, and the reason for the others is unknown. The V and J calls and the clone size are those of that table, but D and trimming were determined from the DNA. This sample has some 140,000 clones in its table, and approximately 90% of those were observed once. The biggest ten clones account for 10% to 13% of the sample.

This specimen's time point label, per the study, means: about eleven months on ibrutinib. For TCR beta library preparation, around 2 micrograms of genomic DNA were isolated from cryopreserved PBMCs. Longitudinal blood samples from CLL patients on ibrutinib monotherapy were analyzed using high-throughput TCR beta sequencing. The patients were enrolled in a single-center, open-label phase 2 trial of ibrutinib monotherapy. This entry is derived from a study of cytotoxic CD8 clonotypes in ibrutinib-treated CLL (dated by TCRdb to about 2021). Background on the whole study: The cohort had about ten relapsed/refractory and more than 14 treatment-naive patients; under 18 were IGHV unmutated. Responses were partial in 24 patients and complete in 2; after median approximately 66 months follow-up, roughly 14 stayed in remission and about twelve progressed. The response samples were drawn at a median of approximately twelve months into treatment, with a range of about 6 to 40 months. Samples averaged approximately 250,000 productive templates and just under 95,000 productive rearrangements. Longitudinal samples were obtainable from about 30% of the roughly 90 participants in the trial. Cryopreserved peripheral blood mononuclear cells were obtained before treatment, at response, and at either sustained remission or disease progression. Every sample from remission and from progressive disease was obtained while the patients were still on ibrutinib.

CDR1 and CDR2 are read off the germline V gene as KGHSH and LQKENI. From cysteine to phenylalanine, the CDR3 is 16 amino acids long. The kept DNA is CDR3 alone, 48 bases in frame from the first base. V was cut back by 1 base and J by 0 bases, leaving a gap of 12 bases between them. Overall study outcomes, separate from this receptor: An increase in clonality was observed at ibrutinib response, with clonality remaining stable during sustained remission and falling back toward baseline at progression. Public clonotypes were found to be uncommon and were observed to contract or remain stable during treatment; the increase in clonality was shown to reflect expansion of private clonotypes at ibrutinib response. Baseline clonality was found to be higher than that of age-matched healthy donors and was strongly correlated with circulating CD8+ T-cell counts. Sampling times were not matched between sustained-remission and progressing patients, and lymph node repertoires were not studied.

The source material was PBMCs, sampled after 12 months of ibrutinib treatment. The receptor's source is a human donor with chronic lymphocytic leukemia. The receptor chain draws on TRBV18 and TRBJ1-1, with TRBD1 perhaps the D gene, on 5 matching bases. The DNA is TGTGCCAGCTCACCACAATCCGGGACGGTGAACACTGAAGCTTTCTTT. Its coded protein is CASSPQSGTVNTEAFF. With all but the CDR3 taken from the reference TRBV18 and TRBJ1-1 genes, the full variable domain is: NAGVMQNPRHLVRRRGQEARLRCSPMKGHSHVYWYRQLPEEGLKFMVYLQKENIIDESGMPKERFSAEFPKEGPSILRIQQVVRGDSAAYFCASSPQSGTVNTEAFFGQGTRLTVV.